The 14 T cell receptor beta chains presented below share a single source sample, sequenced in a study of siplizumab effects on memory and regulatory T cells. TCRdb's copy holds only in-frame clones and misses some; the assay was immunoSEQ multiplex PCR. This sample has tens of thousands of clones; 79% occur once, and the top ten carry less than 0.55%. The sequencing sample was made of memory CD4+ T cells sorted from blood. The receptors come from a human donor in good health.

The chain links TRBV9 to TRBJ1-2, with TRBD1 identical over 7 bases. The J segment lost 6 bases and the V segment lost 3 bases, leaving 5 bases of the junction unmatched. The CDR3 has 13 residues. From germline, CDR1 is SGDLS and CDR2 YYNGEE. Written as DNA, the CDR3 is TGTGCCAGCAGCGGAAGGGGGCGGGATGGCTACACCTTC. As protein: CASSGRGRDGYTF.

The chain has TRBV2 and TRBJ2-5; maybe TRBD2 (6 bases). The V end was cut by 5 bases, the J end by 3 bases, with 7 bases between. The CDR3 length is 12 residues. Germline values: CDR1 SNHLY, CDR2 FYNNEI. The CDR3 DNA reads TGTGCCAGCAGTTGGGGGGAAGAGACCCAGTACTTC. Amino acid sequence: CASSWGEETQYF.

The chain links TRBV6-6 to TRBJ2-7; 8 bases line up with TRBD1. CDR1 is MNHNY and CDR2 is SVGAGI in the germline V gene (reference sequence). The CDR3 covers 15 residues. V lost 6 bases and J lost 1; bases outside the gene matches: 8. The CDR3 loop reads CASRIPGTGSYEQYF. CDR3 coding DNA: TGTGCCAGCAGAATTCCCGGGACAGGTTCCTACGAGCAGTACTTC.

With respect to this clone: Germline is not matched at one junction end, which may reflect a read error. The CDR3 is CSVETGWTKTGELFF. CDR3 DNA sequence: TGCAGCGTGGAGACAGGGTGGACGAAAACCGGGGAGCTGTTTTTT. The V gene is TRBV29-1, the J gene TRBJ2-2; 7 bases match TRBD1. Germline lookup yields CDR1 SQVTM and CDR2 ANQGSEA. The CDR3 totals 15 residues.

The gene calls are TRBV5-6 and TRBJ2-3; TRBD2 is a possible D gene (6 bases). This CDR3 is 18 amino acids long. The germline gives CDR1 SGHDT, CDR2 YYEEEE. V lost 4 bases to trimming and J lost 4 bases, with 25 bases between them. CDR3 loop: CASSLVDGTPWRADTQYF. The CDR3 DNA is TGTGCCAGCAGCCTGGTGGACGGAACCCCATGGAGGGCAGATACGCAGTATTTT.

The sample holds a few counts of this clone. This chain links TRBV7-2 with TRBJ2-6; perhaps TRBD2 as D (5 bases). Germline V gives CDR1 SGHTA, CDR2 FQGNSA. Trimming removed 4 bases from V and 0 bases from J, with 10 bases in between. The CDR3 loop spans 16 amino acids. The CDR3 bases are TGTGCCAGCAGCTCGAGGGTGGTCTCTGGGGCCAACGTCCTGACTTTC. Amino acid sequence: CASSSRVVSGANVLTF.

The CDR3 nucleotides read TGCGCCAGCAGCGCGGGACAGGGGAACACCGGGGAGCTGTTTTTT. Protein: CASSAGQGNTGELFF. V is TRBV5-1 and J is TRBJ2-2, with TRBD1 identical over 9 bases. In germline, CDR1 is SGHRS, CDR2 YFSETQ. Trimming at V came to 4 bases and at J to 1 base, leaving 2 bases not matched to a gene. The CDR3 consists of 15 residues.

The J gene is TRBJ1-1, the V gene TRBV7-8; 7 bases agree with TRBD1. With 5 bases clipped from V and 3 bases from J, the junction kept 9 bases outside the gene matches. The CDR3 extends over 15 amino acids. Germline CDR1 is SGHVS and CDR2 is FQNEAQ. CDR3 loop: CASSPYSGTDTEAFF. As DNA, the CDR3 is TGTGCCAGCAGCCCGTACTCCGGGACAGACACTGAAGCTTTCTTT.

V and J are TRBV7-3 and TRBJ2-6; TRBD1 might be the D (6 bases). Per the germline V gene, CDR1 is SGHTA and CDR2 is FQGTGA. The V and J ends lost 4 bases and 0 bases respectively, with 7 bases between them. This CDR3 has 15 residues. CDR3 coding DNA: TGTGCCAGCAGCTCGGACAGCTCTGGGGCCAACGTCCTGACTTTC. Its translation: CASSSDSSGANVLTF.

The chain joins TRBV4-1 to TRBJ1-1; D ambiguous. The CDR3 runs 13 residues. Trimming cost V 1 base and J 5 bases, with 8 bases left between them. Germline V gene lookup returns CDR1 MGHRA and CDR2 YSYEKL. CDR3 bases: TGCGCCAGCAGCCAAGGAATCTGGACTGAAGCTTTCTTT. Amino acids: CASSQGIWTEAFF.

The rearrangement joins TRBV7-9 to TRBJ2-5; TRBD1 or TRBD2 may be the D gene (6 bases each). The CDR3 has 15 residues. Trimming shortened V by 1 base and J by 1 base, and 10 bases separated the two germline ends. Germline V gives CDR1 SEHNR, CDR2 FQNEAQ (reference sequence). CDR3 protein: CASSLVGGSQETQYF. CDR3 bases: TGTGCCAGCAGCTTAGTCGGGGGCTCCCAAGAGACCCAGTACTTC. The entire variable domain, with the rest obtained from reference TRBV7-9 and TRBJ2-5, is as follows: DTGVSQNPRHKITKRGQNVTFRCDPISEHNRLYWYRQTLGQGPEFLTYFQNEAQLEKSRLLSDRFSAERPKGSFSTLEIQRTEQGDSAMYLCASSLVGGSQETQYFGPGTRLLVL.

This clone has a single count. This chain links TRBV9 with TRBJ2-1; TRBD1 matches 7 bases. The length of the CDR3 is 15 residues. Germline trimming cut 2 bases from V and 6 bases from J; bases unmatched to any gene: 8. Germline lookup yields CDR1 SGDLS and CDR2 YYNGEE. The CDR3 is CASSVDRPGVNEQFF. The CDR3 DNA reads TGTGCCAGCAGCGTGGACAGGCCGGGTGTCAATGAGCAGTTCTTC.

V usage is TRBV6-1 and J usage is TRBJ2-5; TRBD2 matches 7 bases. The V gene's germline CDR1 is MNHNS and CDR2 SASEGT. There are 13 residues in the CDR3. Germline trimming cut 7 bases from V and 3 bases from J; bases unmatched to any gene: 5. The CDR3, as DNA: TGTGCCAGCACCGTGAGCGGGGAAGAGACCCAGTACTTC. It is translated as CASTVSGEETQYF.

V is TRBV2 and J is TRBJ2-6; the match to TRBD1 covers 8 bases. With 8 bases clipped from V and 2 bases from J, the junction kept 2 bases outside the gene matches. The germline CDR1 and CDR2 sequences are SNHLY and FYNNEI. The CDR3 loop spans 14 amino acids. This CDR3 is CASSQGAGANVLTF. CDR3 DNA: TGTGCCAGCTCACAGGGGGCTGGGGCCAACGTCCTGACTTTC. The complete variable domain, with remaining parts taken from reference TRBV2 and TRBJ2-6, reads EPEVTQTPSHQVTQMGQEVILRCVPISNHLYFYWYRQILGQKVEFLVSFYNNEISEKSEIFDDQFSVERPDGSNFTLKIRSTKLEDSAMYFCASSQGAGANVLTFGAGSRLTVL.